This T cell receptor beta chain was recorded in a study of cytomegalovirus exposure and HLA in healthy donors. Primers included in the PCR were 60 Vbeta and 13 Jbeta primers. TCRdb's copy holds only in-frame clones and misses some; the assay was immunoSEQ multiplex PCR. The table has more than 150,000 clones, roughly three quarters seen once; the top ten hold under 2.5%. V lost 2 bases to trimming and J lost 2 bases, with 11 bases between them. The CDR3 sequence is 15 residues long. The germline gives CDR1 SGHVS, CDR2 FQNEAQ. The chain joins TRBV7-8 to TRBJ2-3; D ambiguous. Specimen: PBMCs. The TCR was taken from a woman in her twenties or thirties in good health and CMV-seropositive. CDR3 protein: CASSLSLLYTDTQYF. The DNA of the CDR3 is TGTGCCAGCAGCTTAAGTTTACTATACACAGATACGCAGTATTTT.